This T cell receptor (beta chain) was found in a study of regulatory T cells in long-lasting Graves disease. Study-wide results and limits: Accuracy might have suffered from few samples.

The CDR3 runs to 14 residues. Between the trimmed V and J ends, which lost 1 base and 0 bases, there was a span of 6 bases. CDR1 is SEHNR and CDR2 is FQNEAQ in the germline V gene (reference sequence). This clonotype came up many times. Its antigen is not identified. Libraries of TCR beta came from iRepertoire HTBI primers plus Arm-PCR of CDR3 regions. MiXCR, applied by TCRdb to the multiplex PCR reads, yields one record per CDR3 protein. In the table there are a few hundred thousand distinct CDR3 sequences, 23% of which are singletons. Time point here: persistent/refractory GD, antithyroid drugs over 5 years with positive TRAb. From PBMCs, RNA was extracted and then used to make the TCR library.

This chain links TRBV7-9 with TRBJ1-1, with unresolved D. The sequence was obtained from a female donor with Graves disease. The sequencing used peripheral blood mononuclear cells (PBMCs), collected when the disease was refractory, from a patient treated with antithyroid drugs. The CDR3 reads CASSLGTLNTEAFF. CDR3 bases: TGTGCCAGCAGCTTAGGTACCCTGAACACTGAAGCTTTCTTT.